The clone carrying this TCR beta chain appeared once. The data are from a study of blood T cell repertoires in COVID-19. Study summary: PBMCs, B-cell-depleted T cells, or T cells provided the cDNA or gDNA that made up the material.

Participants reported their clinical history, and cohort assignment relied on those reports. As originally analysed: Reference gene primer amplification yielded estimated nucleated cell counts. Assay: immunoSEQ multiplex PCR; the TCRdb copy retains only in-frame clones and omits some. Clonal size and the V and J genes are those of that table, whereas D and trimming came from the DNA. The sample consists of more than 150,000 clones, 60% to 80% of them appearing once. Germline values: CDR1 LGHNT, CDR2 FRNRAP. Trimming removed 2 bases from V and 5 bases from J, with 6 bases in between. This CDR3 comprises 12 residues.

Material for sequencing was PBMCs or T cells enriched from blood (not recorded which). This chain uses TRBV12-5 with TRBJ1-1; D ambiguous. The sequence was obtained from a man in his 60s who had been exposed to COVID-19. The CDR3 DNA reads as TGTGCTAGTGGTTTGCGGGAAACTGAAGCTTTCTTT. Amino acid sequence: CASGLRETEAFF.